The present TCR beta chain was sequenced within a study of beta chain features in type 1 diabetes. Sequencing targeted expressed TCRB transcripts, as all isolated RNA had been reverse transcribed. Clones were sequenced by immunoSEQ multiplex PCR, and TCRdb holds only the in-frame ones, with some missing. The repertoire includes approximately 240,000 clones, 15% to 20% of them detected once, and approximately 0.086% sits in the top ten. Regarding this clone: Its antigen is unidentified. Other DNA sequences in the same sample also yield this CDR3.

Study-level results: The study found that naive, central memory and Treg TCRB repertoires appeared more similar in patients than in healthy donors. In every one of the four CD4+ subsets, TCRB CDR3s were moderately but significantly shorter in Type 1 diabetes patients.

This CDR3 has 14 residues. V lost 4 bases and J lost 4; bases outside the gene matches: 6. CDR1 and CDR2 from the germline V gene are SQVTM and ANQGSEA. The rearrangement joins TRBV29-1 to TRBJ2-1; the match to TRBD2 covers 8 bases. The receptor's source is a man younger than 40 with type 1 diabetes. The sample was naive CD4+ T cells from blood. The CDR3 DNA reads TGCAGCGTTGGAGTAGCGGGGTTATACAATGAGCAGTTCTTC. Translation: CSVGVAGLYNEQFF.